This T cell receptor (beta chain) was captured in a study of cytomegalovirus exposure and HLA in healthy donors (dated by TCRdb to about 2017). As for the study more broadly: The roughly 670 repertoires of the first cohort and the 95 to 150 validation repertoires were produced on the same platform, according to a later analysis. The study aimed to test whether cataloging public T cell receptors could reveal signatures of past pathogen exposure. In addition to the first cohort of approximately 650 subjects, a separate validation cohort of 120 different subjects was used. To predict cytomegalovirus infection status, the study combined high-throughput TCR immunosequencing, statistical association of individual TCRs with disease status, and machine learning. The study at large found these results: A total of fewer than 200 TCR beta chains were listed by the study as associated with cytomegalovirus. In vitro tests confirmed that a few of the cytomegalovirus-associated TCR beta chains recognize cytomegalovirus antigens. Cytomegalovirus status was reported to be diagnosed by the classifier with high specificity and sensitivity in both the original and validation cohorts. Across donors, most TCR sequences were observed very rarely, whereas some public TCRs were present in many individuals. It was suggested by the authors that the approach could potentially be generalized to other disease states and immunological phenotypes. All 120 or so repertoires were used to score co-occurrence in the validation cohort in a later analysis, because that analysis had no HLA typing for the cohort. Subsequent analysis determined that TCRs grouped into clusters in the first cohort also showed a tendency toward co-occurrence across the approximately 120 validation repertoires, and approximately 93% of cluster scores exceeded 0.

Library construction relied on the immunoSEQ multiplex PCR assay. The study's processing was this. A statistical classification framework was built to diagnose cytomegalovirus status from the catalog of TCR beta chain sequences. In TCRdb, the immuneACCESS table is reduced to in-frame sequences with V and J assigned. These tables do not hold every clone; where another copy was compared, an unresolved V gene accounts for under half, and the others remain unexplained. V and J calls and clone size are those listed in that table; D and trimming were worked out from the DNA. The table for this sample lists tens of thousands of clones; 70% to 90% of them were counted only once. The biggest ten clones account for less than 3% of the sample. The CDR3 runs 12 amino acids, cysteine and phenylalanine included. Only the CDR3 region is kept as DNA, spanning 36 bases read in frame from base 1. V and J are truncated by 3 bases and 4 bases respectively, leaving an intervening sequence of 9 bases. Reading the germline V gene (reference sequence) gives CDR1 GTSNPN and CDR2 SVGIG.

Donors formed part of the validation cohort, which comprised about 120 subjects and was distinct from the first cohort of under 850 subjects. As for this clone: Its antigen is currently not known. No qualities accompany the bases; no much larger clone lies one base away.

This TCR was recovered from a man in his thirties or forties in good health and CMV-seronegative. Sequenced material: PBMCs. Recombination linked TRBV30 to TRBJ1-1; the D gene is not confidently resolved. The CDR3 has the sequence CAWSRSGTEAFF. The nucleotide sequence is TGTGCCTGGAGCAGAAGCGGCACTGAAGCTTTCTTT.